Each of the 17 T cell receptor beta chains below was sequenced from the same sample in a study of blood T cell repertoires in COVID-19. This table comes from immunoSEQ multiplex PCR, and its TCRdb copy is limited to in-frame clones, with some not included. The sample includes over 30,000 clones, 90% of them seen just once. Input material: peripheral blood. The receptors were gathered from a human donor in a cohort sampled during active COVID-19.

This chain joins TRBV7-2 and TRBJ2-5, with D possibly matching TRBD1 (7 bases). Trimming removed 3 bases from V and 5 bases from J, with 22 bases in between. Germline V gene lookup returns CDR1 SGHTA and CDR2 FQGNSA. The CDR3 is made up of 17 amino acids. CDR3 amino acids: CASSLWRGPGDSETQYF. Here the CDR3 DNA reads TGTGCCAGCAGCTTGTGGAGGGGGCCAGGGGACTCTGAGACCCAGTACTTC.

The V and J genes are TRBV7-9 and TRBJ1-2; D unresolved. The V and J ends lost 1 base and 7 bases respectively, with 7 bases between them. Looked up from germline, CDR1 is SEHNR and CDR2 is FQNEAQ (reference sequence). CDR3 length equals 12 residues. The CDR3 DNA is TGTGCCAGCAGCTTAGATCTAAGTGGCTACACCTTC. Protein: CASSLDLSGYTF.

The V gene is TRBV4-3, the J gene TRBJ2-2, with D perhaps TRBD1 (6 bases). V dropped 0 bases and J dropped 3 bases, with 14 bases sitting between them. Germline V gene sequence: CDR1 LGHNA, CDR2 YSLEER. The CDR3 covers 17 residues. In DNA, the CDR3 is TGCGCCAGCAGCCAAGATGGGGAACAGGGAGACACCGGGGAGCTGTTTTTT. Amino acids: CASSQDGEQGDTGELFF.

This clone was observed a few times. The V and J genes are TRBV7-8 and TRBJ1-5, with D possibly being TRBD1 (6 bases). From germline, CDR1 is SGHVS and CDR2 FQNEAQ. Trimming cost V 3 bases and J 2 bases, with 11 bases left between them. This CDR3 has 15 residues. The CDR3 region is CASSFYRVGNQPQHF. CDR3 bases: TGTGCCAGCAGCTTCTACAGGGTAGGCAATCAGCCCCAGCATTTT. Full variable domain (remainder filled in from reference TRBV7-8 and TRBJ1-5): GAGVSQSPRYKVAKRGQDVALRCDPISGHVSLFWYQQALGQGPEFLTYFQNEAQLDKSGLPSDRFFAERPEGSVSTLKIQRTQQEDSAVYLCASSFYRVGNQPQHFGDGTRLSIL.

The chain carries TRBV7-9 and TRBJ2-2; tentative D call: TRBD2 (5 bases). V lost 10 bases, J lost 5 bases, and 14 bases lay in between. This CDR3 is built from 13 residues. Germline loops: CDR1 SEHNR, CDR2 FQNEAQ (reference sequence). In DNA form, the CDR3 reads TGTGCCACGAGCTTAAGGGAGACCGGGGAGCTGTTTTTT. Encoded protein: CATSLRETGELFF.

The CDR3, as DNA: TGTGCCACCAGCAGCCCGGGACTAGCGGGAGATGAGCAGTTCTTC. This gives the protein CATSSPGLAGDEQFF. This rearrangement joins TRBV15 to TRBJ2-1, with 14 positions matching TRBD2. This CDR3 spans 15 amino acids. V shed 3 bases and J 8 bases; nucleotides not matched to a gene: 3. Germline V gene data show CDR1 as LNHNV and CDR2 as YYDKDF (reference sequence).

This chain joins TRBV7-2 and TRBJ2-5, with TRBD2 identical over 10 bases. Germline CDR1 SGHTA, CDR2 FQGNSA. This CDR3 is built from 16 residues. Losses at the gene ends were 2 bases for V and 3 bases for J; bases not matched to a gene: 6. The CDR3 sequence: CASSLSGLAAKETQYF. As DNA, the CDR3 is TGTGCCAGCAGCTTAAGCGGACTAGCGGCCAAAGAGACCCAGTACTTC.

This clone occurred a few times. This chain connects TRBV15 to TRBJ1-1; D gene uncertain. Germline CDR1 and CDR2: LNHNV and YYDKDF (reference sequence). The CDR3 sequence is 15 residues long. Trimming shortened V by 1 base and J by 0 bases, and 9 bases separated the two germline ends. CDR3: CATSRVAAMNTEAFF. CDR3 DNA: TGTGCCACCAGCAGAGTGGCAGCGATGAACACTGAAGCTTTCTTT.

V usage is TRBV4-2 and J usage is TRBJ2-7; 7 bases fit TRBD2. Trimming cost V 0 bases and J 4 bases; bases outside gene matches: 6. This CDR3 has 15 amino acids. The germline V gene has CDR1 LGHNA and CDR2 YNFKEQ. CDR3 DNA: TGTGCCAGCAGCCAAGAGGCGGGAGCGGGGTACGAGCAGTACTTC. Its translation is CASSQEAGAGYEQYF.

The chain carries TRBV5-6 and TRBJ2-7; tentatively, D is TRBD2 (6 bases). The CDR3 has 15 residues. The germline V and J ends were trimmed by 2 bases and 3 bases, with 15 bases remaining between them. CDR1 is SGHDT, CDR2 YYEEEE, per germline. As DNA, the CDR3 is TGTGCCAGCAGCTTTTCGGGACTCGGCGACTACGAGCAGTACTTC. It is translated as CASSFSGLGDYEQYF.

This chain joins TRBV5-4 and TRBJ2-3; TRBD2 aligns across 9 bases. The CDR3 covers 15 residues. Germline values: CDR1 SGHNT, CDR2 YYREEE (reference sequence). Trimming cost V 0 bases and J 6 bases; bases outside gene matches: 5. The CDR3 bases are TGTGCCAGCAGCTTGGTTGGACTAGCGAAGGATACGCAGTATTTT. Translating gives CASSLVGLAKDTQYF.

The V and J genes are TRBV11-3 and TRBJ2-5, with a possible D match to TRBD1 (6 bases). With 3 bases removed from V and 0 bases from J, the gap between germline ends came to 11 bases. From germline, CDR1 is SGHNT and CDR2 YENEEA. This CDR3 contains 15 residues. The CDR3: CASSLAGANQETQYF. As DNA, the CDR3 is TGTGCCAGCAGCTTGGCAGGGGCGAACCAAGAGACCCAGTACTTC.

This chain uses TRBV7-9 with TRBJ2-3; no firm D call. The ends were cut back, 0 bases at V and 1 base at J, with 11 bases in the middle. This CDR3 is 16 amino acids long. Germline V lookup: CDR1 SEHNR, CDR2 FQNEAQ (reference sequence). CDR3 sequence reads: CASSLAFVIGTDTQYF. In nucleotides, the CDR3 is TGTGCCAGCAGCTTAGCCTTTGTCATAGGCACAGATACGCAGTATTTT.

The chain recombines TRBV4-1 with TRBJ2-1; possibly TRBD2 for D (6 bases). Trimming removed 2 bases from V and 10 bases from J, with 9 bases in between. The CDR3 loop spans 12 amino acids. Germline CDR1 is MGHRA and CDR2 is YSYEKL. For the CDR3, the DNA is TGCGCCAGCAGCCAAACGGGAGAGGAGCAGTTCTTC. This translates into CASSQTGEEQFF.

Here the CDR3 reads CASSLRGSYSAFF. CDR3 sequence (DNA): TGTGCCAGCAGCTTGAGGGGGTCTTACAGCGCTTTCTTT. The gene calls are TRBV5-4 and TRBJ1-1; a possible D gene is TRBD1 (6 bases). Germline CDR1 and CDR2: SGHNT and YYREEE (reference sequence). The CDR3 totals 13 residues. Trimming took 1 base from V and 11 from J, leaving 15 bases between them.

The chain is built from TRBV7-8 and TRBJ1-2; no definite D call. The CDR3 has 13 amino acids. Germline CDR1 is SGHVS and CDR2 is FQNEAQ. Trimming pared 5 bases from V and 7 bases from J, leaving 14 bases between. The CDR3 here is CASSRQGAVGYTF. Here the CDR3 DNA reads TGTGCCAGCAGCCGCCAAGGAGCTGTTGGCTACACCTTC.

V gene TRBV27 combines with J gene TRBJ1-6; D unclear. This CDR3 is 13 amino acids long. Germline V gene sequence: CDR1 MNHEY, CDR2 SMNVEV (reference sequence). V lost 2 bases and J 10 bases, leaving 9 bases between the germline ends. The CDR3 loop is CASSLGGYSPLHF. In DNA, the CDR3 is TGTGCCAGCAGTTTAGGAGGTTACTCACCCCTCCACTTT.